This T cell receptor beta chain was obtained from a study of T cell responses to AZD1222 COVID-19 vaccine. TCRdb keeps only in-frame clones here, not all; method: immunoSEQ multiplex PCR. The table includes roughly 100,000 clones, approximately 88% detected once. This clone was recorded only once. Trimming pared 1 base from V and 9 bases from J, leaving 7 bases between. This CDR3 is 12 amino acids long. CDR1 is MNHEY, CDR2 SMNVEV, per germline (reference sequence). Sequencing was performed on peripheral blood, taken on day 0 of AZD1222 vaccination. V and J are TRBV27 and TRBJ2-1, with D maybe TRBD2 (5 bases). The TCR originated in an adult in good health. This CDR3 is CASSLLEGEQFF. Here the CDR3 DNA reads TGTGCCAGCAGTTTATTAGAGGGTGAGCAGTTCTTC.